The 22 T cell receptor beta chains below all came from one sample that was sequenced in a study of CD8+ T cells in alopecia areata. RNA extraction and reverse transcription yielded cDNA as sequencing template. Data came from immunoSEQ multiplex PCR; TCRdb stores just in-frame clones and leaves some out. The sample records about 120,000 clones, about three fifths being singletons. The treatment is: oral pan-JAK inhibitor, 5-10 mg twice daily. The material sequenced was CD8+ T cells sorted from blood, taken at week 4, from a patient treated with tofacitinib. The source is a human donor with alopecia areata.

V is TRBV25-1 and J is TRBJ1-2, with D possibly being TRBD1 (6 bases). The germline gives CDR1 MGHDK, CDR2 SYGVNS. The CDR3 length is 13 residues. V shed 4 bases and J shed 6 bases, with 12 bases lying between them. CDR3 nucleotides: TGTGCCAGCAGTGGAACAGGGAGAGATGGCTACACCTTC. Residues: CASSGTGRDGYTF.

This chain links TRBV27 with TRBJ1-5; 8 nucleotides agree with TRBD1. The CDR3 consists of 15 residues. Per the germline V gene, CDR1 is MNHEY and CDR2 is SMNVEV (reference sequence). V gave up 2 bases and J gave up 5 bases; unmatched junction bases: 5. In DNA form, the CDR3 reads TGTGCCAGCAGTTTAAGACCAGGGGGCGATCAGCCCCAGCATTTT. This codes for CASSLRPGGDQPQHF.

This clone was observed a single time. The chain carries TRBV7-9 and TRBJ2-2; D is possibly TRBD1 or TRBD2 (5 bases each). Germline CDR1 and CDR2: SEHNR and FQNEAQ (reference sequence). V was pared by 1 base and J by 5 bases, with 23 bases between. The CDR3 loop spans 19 amino acids. The CDR3 coding sequence is TGTGCCAGCAGCTTAGGAAAAAATTCGGGACCAGGTTTAACCGGGGAGCTGTTTTTT. This gives the protein CASSLGKNSGPGLTGELFF.

The chain carries TRBV9 and TRBJ1-1; no definite D call. Germline CDR1 SGDLS, CDR2 YYNGEE. The V end was cut by 3 bases, the J end by 1 base, with 4 bases between. The CDR3 spans 12 residues. In DNA form, the CDR3 reads TGTGCCAGCAGCGCCCCGAACACTGAAGCTTTCTTT. Translation gives CASSAPNTEAFF.

This chain's CDR3 is CASSPGQGGYGYTF. CDR3 nucleotides: TGCGCCAGCAGCCCAGGACAGGGGGGCTATGGCTACACCTTC. This sequence joins TRBV4-3 and TRBJ1-2, with TRBD1 matching over 10 bases. Germline V gene lookup returns CDR1 LGHNA and CDR2 YSLEER. The CDR3 runs 14 residues. With 4 bases clipped from V and 4 bases from J, the junction kept 3 bases outside the gene matches.

In its sample, this clone was seen many times. The rearrangement joins TRBV13 to TRBJ2-7; 11 bases line up with TRBD1. The CDR3 has 16 amino acids. Germline V gives CDR1 PRHDT, CDR2 FYEKMQ (reference sequence). The junction had 7 bases not matched to a gene; V was cut back by 6 bases and J by 0 bases. CDR3 sequence (DNA): TGTGCCAGCAGGGACAGGGGGCAATCCTCCTCCTACGAGCAGTACTTC. It codes for CASRDRGQSSSYEQYF.

This clone showed up just a few times. The rearrangement links TRBV30 to TRBJ2-2; possibly TRBD1 for D (6 bases). Germline assignment: CDR1 GTSNPN and CDR2 SVGIG (reference sequence). V gave up 5 bases and J gave up 8 bases, with 9 bases separating them. The CDR3 extends over 11 amino acids. Here the CDR3 reads CAWVTGGELFF. For the CDR3, the DNA is TGTGCCTGGGTTACAGGGGGGGAGCTGTTTTTT. The full variable domain, in which reference TRBV30 and TRBJ2-2 provide the parts outside the CDR3, is SQTIHQWPATLVQPVGSPLSLECTVEGTSNPNLYWYRQAAGRGLQLLFYSVGIGQISSEVPQNLSASRPQDRQFILSSKKLLLSDSGFYLCAWVTGGELFFGEGSRLTVL.

J is TRBJ1-6 and V is TRBV19; 9 bases map to TRBD1. Germline V gene data show CDR1 as LNHDA and CDR2 as SQIVND (reference sequence). CDR3 length: 14 amino acids. With 6 bases clipped from V and 11 bases from J, the junction kept 8 bases outside the gene matches. The chain's CDR3 is CASRHGTGYAPLHF. The CDR3 region has the DNA TGTGCCAGTAGGCATGGGACAGGGTATGCACCCCTCCACTTT.

This chain links TRBV10-3 with TRBJ1-5, with D uncertain. Per the germline V gene, CDR1 is ENHRY and CDR2 is SYGVKD. Trimming pared 0 bases from V and 5 bases from J, leaving 2 bases between. This CDR3 has 12 amino acids. The CDR3 DNA sequence: TGTGCCATCAGTGAGTCGGATCAGCCCCAGCATTTT. The encoded protein is CAISESDQPQHF.

The CDR3 nucleotides are TGTGCCAGCAGCTTAGGGCCTGACGGAAGCTCCTACAATGAGCAGTTCTTC. Its translation: CASSLGPDGSSYNEQFF. V is TRBV7-9 and J is TRBJ2-1; the D is unclear. Germline V gives CDR1 SEHNR, CDR2 FQNEAQ (reference sequence). CDR3 length equals 17 residues. The ends were cut back, 1 base at V and 0 bases at J, with 13 bases in the middle.

This chain uses TRBV27 with TRBJ1-3; D is uncertain. CDR3 length: 13 amino acids. CDR1 MNHEY and CDR2 SMNVEV come from the germline V gene (reference sequence). V lost 2 bases and J lost 1, with 3 bases in between. The CDR3 bases are TGTGCCAGCAGTTTAGCATCTGGAAACACCATATATTTT. This sequence encodes CASSLASGNTIYF.

This clone was counted a few times. The chain recombines TRBV5-1 with TRBJ2-1; TRBD2 matches 12 bases. The CDR3 runs 15 residues. J was trimmed by 8 bases and V by 3 bases; bases with no gene match: 6. The V gene's germline CDR1 is SGHRS and CDR2 YFSETQ. The CDR3: CASSSVTSGGHEQFF. The DNA for the CDR3 is TGCGCCAGCAGCTCGGTAACTAGCGGGGGGCATGAGCAGTTCTTC. Full variable domain (rest looked up from reference TRBV5-1 and TRBJ2-1): KAGVTQTPRYLIKTRGQQVTLSCSPISGHRSVSWYQQTPGQGLQFLFEYFSETQRNKGNFPGRFSGRQFSNSRSEMNVSTLELGDSALYLCASSSVTSGGHEQFFGPGTRLTVL.

The J gene is TRBJ2-4, the V gene TRBV29-1; maybe TRBD2 (5 bases). Trimming shortened V by 4 bases and J by 0 bases, and 22 bases separated the two germline ends. Germline V gives CDR1 SQVTM, CDR2 ANQGSEA. The CDR3 totals 18 residues. The CDR3 region has the DNA TGCAGCGTTGGAGGGTGGACGGACGGGATAATAGCCAAAAACATTCAGTACTTC. This codes for CSVGGWTDGIIAKNIQYF.

The chain has TRBV4-1 and TRBJ1-2; D perhaps matches TRBD1 (5 bases). Germline lookup yields CDR1 MGHRA and CDR2 YSYEKL. CDR3 size: 15 residues. V lost 0 bases to trimming and J lost 2 bases, with 10 bases between them. As DNA, the CDR3 is TGCGCCAGCAGCCAAGATCGGGGGAACAACTATGGCTACACCTTC. Residues: CASSQDRGNNYGYTF.

This chain uses TRBV27 with TRBJ2-1; no firm D call. Trimming took off 4 bases at V and 7 bases at J, with 20 bases between the two ends. The CDR3 runs to 16 residues. CDR1 and CDR2 (germline): MNHEY, SMNVEV (reference sequence). The CDR3 here is CASSWLSAAVGNEQFF. The CDR3 DNA is TGTGCCAGCAGTTGGTTGTCGGCGGCAGTGGGTAATGAGCAGTTCTTC.

V is TRBV29-1 and J is TRBJ2-3; TRBD2 might be the D (6 bases). CDR3 size: 13 residues. Trimming cost V 7 bases and J 2 bases, with 13 bases left between them. CDR1 SQVTM and CDR2 ANQGSEA come from the germline V gene. Written as DNA, the CDR3 is TGCAGCGCCGGACTACCTAACACAGATACGCAGTATTTT. This gives the protein CSAGLPNTDTQYF.

This clone was seen more than once but under ten times. The chain links TRBV29-1 to TRBJ2-7; 10 nucleotides align to TRBD1. Losses at the gene ends were 1 base for V and 1 base for J; bases not matched to a gene: 10. The CDR3 consists of 17 residues. From germline, CDR1 is SQVTM and CDR2 ANQGSEA. The CDR3 nucleotides read TGCAGCGTTGAAGCCGTGAAACCGGGACAGGGGTCCTACGAGCAGTACTTC. Its translation: CSVEAVKPGQGSYEQYF.

V gene TRBV28 combines with J gene TRBJ1-2; D ambiguous. Trimming left V 6 bases short and J 4 bases short, with 15 bases between. The CDR3 runs to 14 residues. Germline V lookup: CDR1 MDHEN, CDR2 SYDVKM. This chain's CDR3 is CASRPLQVPYGYTF. In nucleotides, the CDR3 is TGTGCCAGCAGGCCTTTACAAGTTCCCTATGGCTACACCTTC.

The rearrangement uses TRBV15 and TRBJ2-5, with a tentative D call TRBD2 (5 bases). Trimming left V 6 bases short and J 4 bases short, with 15 bases between. There are 14 residues in the CDR3. Germline CDR1 and CDR2: LNHNV and YYDKDF (reference sequence). The DNA for the CDR3 is TGTGCCACCAGTCATCAATCGGGGTTAGAGACCCAGTACTTC. Its protein is CATSHQSGLETQYF.

This clone has more than one count but fewer than ten. CDR3 sequence reads: CASSLRETYEQYF. The CDR3 region has the DNA TGTGCCAGCAGCTTGAGGGAGACCTACGAGCAGTACTTC. The V call is TRBV11-2, the J call TRBJ2-7, with a possible D match to TRBD2 (5 bases). The CDR3 extends over 13 amino acids. The V end was cut by 3 bases, the J end by 2 bases, with 8 bases between. Germline CDR1 and CDR2: SGHAT and FQNNGV.

The chain is built from TRBV13 and TRBJ2-7, with TRBD1 as a possible D gene (5 bases). Trimming left V 5 bases short and J 0 bases short, with 11 bases between. Germline V gives CDR1 PRHDT, CDR2 FYEKMQ (reference sequence). The CDR3 sequence is 14 residues long. Written as DNA, the CDR3 is TGTGCCAGCAGCCCGAGCCAGGGCTCCTACGAGCAGTACTTC. Its translation: CASSPSQGSYEQYF.

The chain couples TRBV30 to TRBJ1-2; D gene uncertain. CDR1 and CDR2 from the germline V gene are GTSNPN and SVGIG (reference sequence). V was pared by 2 bases and J by 6 bases, with 16 bases between. This CDR3 contains 14 residues. The CDR3 loop reads CAWSTTSVGDGYTF. CDR3 nucleotide sequence: TGTGCCTGGAGTACCACCTCCGTCGGCGATGGCTACACCTTC.